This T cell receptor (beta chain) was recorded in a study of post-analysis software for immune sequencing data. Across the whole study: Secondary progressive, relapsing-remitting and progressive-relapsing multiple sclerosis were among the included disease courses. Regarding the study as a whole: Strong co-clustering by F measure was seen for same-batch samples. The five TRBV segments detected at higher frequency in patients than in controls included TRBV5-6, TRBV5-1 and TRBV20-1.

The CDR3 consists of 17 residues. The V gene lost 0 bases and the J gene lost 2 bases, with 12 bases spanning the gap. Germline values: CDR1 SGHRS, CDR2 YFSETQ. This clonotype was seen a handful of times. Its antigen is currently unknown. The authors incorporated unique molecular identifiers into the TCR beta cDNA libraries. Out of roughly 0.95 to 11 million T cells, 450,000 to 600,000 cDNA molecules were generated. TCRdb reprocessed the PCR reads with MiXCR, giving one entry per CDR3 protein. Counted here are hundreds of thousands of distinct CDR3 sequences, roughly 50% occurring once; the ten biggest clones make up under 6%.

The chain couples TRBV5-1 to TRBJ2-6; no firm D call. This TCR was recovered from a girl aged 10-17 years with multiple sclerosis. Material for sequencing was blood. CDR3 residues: CASSLVGSTTGANVLTF. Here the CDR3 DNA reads TGCGCCAGCAGCTTGGTCGGCTCTACAACTGGGGCCAACGTCCTGACTTTC.